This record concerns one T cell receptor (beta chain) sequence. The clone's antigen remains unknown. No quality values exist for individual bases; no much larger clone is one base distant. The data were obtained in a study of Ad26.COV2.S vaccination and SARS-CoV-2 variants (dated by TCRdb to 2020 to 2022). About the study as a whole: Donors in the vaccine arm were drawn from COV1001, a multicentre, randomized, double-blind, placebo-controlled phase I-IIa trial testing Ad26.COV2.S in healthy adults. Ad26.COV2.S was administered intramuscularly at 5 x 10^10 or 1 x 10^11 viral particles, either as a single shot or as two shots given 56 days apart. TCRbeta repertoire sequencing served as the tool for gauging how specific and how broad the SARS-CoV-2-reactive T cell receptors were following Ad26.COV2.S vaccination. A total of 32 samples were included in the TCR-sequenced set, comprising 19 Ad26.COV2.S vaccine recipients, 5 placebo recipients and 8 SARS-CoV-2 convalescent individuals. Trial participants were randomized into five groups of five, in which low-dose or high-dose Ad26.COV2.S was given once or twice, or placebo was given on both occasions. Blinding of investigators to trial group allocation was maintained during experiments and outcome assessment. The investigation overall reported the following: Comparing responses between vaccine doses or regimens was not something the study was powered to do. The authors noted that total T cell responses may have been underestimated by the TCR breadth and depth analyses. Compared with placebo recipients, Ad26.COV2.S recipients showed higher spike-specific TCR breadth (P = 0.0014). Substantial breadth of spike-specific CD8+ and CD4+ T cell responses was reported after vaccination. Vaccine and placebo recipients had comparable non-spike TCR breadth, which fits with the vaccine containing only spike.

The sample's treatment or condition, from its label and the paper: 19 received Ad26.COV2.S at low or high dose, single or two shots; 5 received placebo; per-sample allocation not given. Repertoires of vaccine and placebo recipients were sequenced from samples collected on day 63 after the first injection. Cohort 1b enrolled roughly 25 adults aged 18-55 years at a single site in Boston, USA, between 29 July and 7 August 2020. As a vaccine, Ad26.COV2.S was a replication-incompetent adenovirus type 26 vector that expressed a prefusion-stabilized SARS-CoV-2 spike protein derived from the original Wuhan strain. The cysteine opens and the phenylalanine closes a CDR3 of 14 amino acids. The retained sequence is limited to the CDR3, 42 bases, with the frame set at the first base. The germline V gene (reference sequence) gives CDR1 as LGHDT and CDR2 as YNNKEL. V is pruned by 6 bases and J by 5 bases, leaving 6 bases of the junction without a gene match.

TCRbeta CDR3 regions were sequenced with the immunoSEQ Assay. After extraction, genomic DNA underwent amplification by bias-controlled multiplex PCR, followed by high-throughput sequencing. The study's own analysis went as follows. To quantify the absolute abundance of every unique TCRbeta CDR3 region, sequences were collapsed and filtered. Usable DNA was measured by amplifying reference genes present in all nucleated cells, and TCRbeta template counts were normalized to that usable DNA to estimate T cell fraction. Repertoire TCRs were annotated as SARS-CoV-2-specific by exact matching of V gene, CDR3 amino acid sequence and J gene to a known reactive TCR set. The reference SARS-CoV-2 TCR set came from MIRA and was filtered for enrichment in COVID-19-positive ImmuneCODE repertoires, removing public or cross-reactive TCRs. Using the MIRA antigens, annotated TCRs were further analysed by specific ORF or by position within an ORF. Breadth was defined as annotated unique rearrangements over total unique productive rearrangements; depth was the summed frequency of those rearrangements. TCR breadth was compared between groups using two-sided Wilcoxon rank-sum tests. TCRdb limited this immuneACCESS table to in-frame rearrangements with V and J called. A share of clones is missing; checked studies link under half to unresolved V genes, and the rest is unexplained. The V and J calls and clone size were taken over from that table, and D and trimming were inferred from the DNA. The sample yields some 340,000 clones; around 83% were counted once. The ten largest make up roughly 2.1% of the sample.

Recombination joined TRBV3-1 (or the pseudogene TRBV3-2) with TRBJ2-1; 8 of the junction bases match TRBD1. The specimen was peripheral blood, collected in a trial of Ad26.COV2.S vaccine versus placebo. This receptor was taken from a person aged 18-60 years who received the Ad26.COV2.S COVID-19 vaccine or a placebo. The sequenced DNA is TGTGCCAGCAGACTGACAGGGGCCCACAATGAGCAGTTCTTC. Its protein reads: CASRLTGAHNEQFF.